The rows below give T cell receptor beta chains drawn from one sample of a study of blood T cells in healthy people across ages. Via MiXCR, TCRdb re-called the 5' RACE reads, giving one row per CDR3 protein. This sample yields approximately 810,000 distinct CDR3 sequences, of which under 35% are seen a single time; approximately 15% belongs to the top ten. Input material: blood. Source of these receptors: a woman older than 75 in good health. Both conserved end residues are part of each CDR3. Fields, in order: V gene, J gene, D gene, clone size, CDR3 protein, CDR3 DNA. The D gene is left open where the match is weak. For some rows the clone size is stated as once, few or many, or as a class when expanded; others skip it.

v_gene: TRBV6-2/TRBV6-3; j_gene: TRBJ1-2; d_gene: -; abundance: few; CDR3aa: CASSYRNRDFYGYTF; CDR3nt: TGTGCCAGCAGTTACAGGAACAGGGACTTCTATGGCTACACCTTC
v_gene: TRBV20-1; j_gene: TRBJ2-2; d_gene: -; abundance: few; CDR3aa: CSARDGGIHTGELFF; CDR3nt: TGCAGTGCTAGAGATGGGGGTATCCACACCGGGGAGCTGTTTTTT
v_gene: TRBV5-1; j_gene: TRBJ2-5; d_gene: -; abundance: many; CDR3aa: CASSPQNFQETQYF; CDR3nt: TGCGCCAGCAGCCCCCAGAATTTCCAAGAGACCCAGTACTTC
v_gene: TRBV5-1; j_gene: TRBJ2-1; d_gene: -; abundance: many; CDR3aa: CASSLQGLLYNEQFF; CDR3nt: TGCGCCAGCAGCTTGCAGGGGCTCCTATACAATGAGCAGTTCTTC
v_gene: TRBV24-1; j_gene: TRBJ1-3; d_gene: -; abundance: few; CDR3aa: CATTDSNGNTIYF; CDR3nt: TGTGCCACCACCGACTCGAATGGAAACACCATATATTTT
v_gene: TRBV15; j_gene: TRBJ2-7; d_gene: -; abundance: many; CDR3aa: CATSTTGPYEQYF; CDR3nt: TGTGCCACCAGCACGACAGGTCCCTACGAGCAGTACTTC
v_gene: TRBV5-5; j_gene: TRBJ1-2; d_gene: -; abundance: many; CDR3aa: CASSLVGTDGYTF; CDR3nt: TGTGCCAGCAGCTTGGTGGGCACGGATGGCTACACCTTC
v_gene: TRBV10-3; j_gene: TRBJ2-7; d_gene: -; abundance: many; CDR3aa: CAIRQGSGTYEQYF; CDR3nt: TGTGCCATCAGGCAGGGGAGCGGTACCTACGAGCAGTACTTC
v_gene: TRBV7-9; j_gene: TRBJ2-3; d_gene: -; abundance: few; CDR3aa: CASSPGGQVFTDTQYF; CDR3nt: TGTGCCAGCAGCCCGGGGGGACAGGTTTTCACAGATACGCAGTATTTT
v_gene: TRBV20-1; j_gene: TRBJ2-2; d_gene: TRBD2; abundance: -; CDR3aa: CSARAGLAASRTGELFF; CDR3nt: TGCAGTGCTAGAGCCGGACTAGCGGCCTCGAGGACCGGGGAGCTGTTTTTT
v_gene: TRBV6-2/TRBV6-3; j_gene: TRBJ2-6; d_gene: -; abundance: many; CDR3aa: CASSRPPANVLTF; CDR3nt: TGTGCCAGCAGTCGCCCCCCGGCCAACGTCCTGACTTTC
v_gene: TRBV7-2; j_gene: TRBJ1-5; d_gene: -; abundance: many; CDR3aa: CASSPNREGNQPQHF; CDR3nt: TGTGCCAGCAGCCCTAACAGGGAGGGCAATCAGCCCCAGCATTTT
v_gene: TRBV9; j_gene: TRBJ2-1; d_gene: -; abundance: -; CDR3aa: CASSVHGNERFF; CDR3nt: TGTGCCAGCAGCGTACACGGCAATGAGCGGTTCTTC
v_gene: TRBV2; j_gene: TRBJ1-1; d_gene: -; abundance: few; CDR3aa: CANQGGGMNTEAFF; CDR3nt: TGTGCCAACCAGGGCGGGGGAATGAACACTGAAGCTTTCTTT
v_gene: TRBV7-2; j_gene: TRBJ2-1; d_gene: TRBD2; abundance: few; CDR3aa: CASSLGFLAGVDEQFF; CDR3nt: TGTGCCAGCAGCTTGGGGTTTCTAGCGGGAGTTGATGAGCAGTTCTTC
v_gene: TRBV7-2; j_gene: TRBJ1-2; d_gene: -; abundance: many; CDR3aa: CASSFSRGRYGYTF; CDR3nt: TGTGCCAGCAGTTTTTCAAGGGGAAGGTATGGCTACACCTTC
v_gene: TRBV12-3/TRBV12-4; j_gene: TRBJ2-3; d_gene: TRBD1; abundance: many; CDR3aa: CASSLAGGLSTQYF; CDR3nt: TGTGCCAGCAGTTTAGCAGGGGGCCTCAGTACGCAGTATTTT